This TCR beta chain is from a study of OX40 agonist ivuxolimab in advanced cancers. This CDR3 spans 11 amino acids. The germline V gene has CDR1 SGHTA and CDR2 FQGNSA. Deletions cut 5 bases from V and 15 bases from J, with 14 bases between. TCRdb's copy holds only in-frame clones and misses some; the assay was immunoSEQ multiplex PCR. Of about 19,000 clones detected, less than 95% appear once; the ten largest clones hold about 52%. Whole-study findings and limits: Clonal expansion from baseline to week 6 occurred in both CD4+ and CD8+ T cells. A proportion of nonresponders additionally exhibited low normalized T-cell clonal expansion.

Turning to this clone: Its antigen is unidentified.

The specimen was CD4+ or CD8+ T cells sorted from blood, collected in a trial of the OX40 agonist ivuxolimab. The chain employs TRBV7-2 and TRBJ2-1; possibly TRBD2 for D (6 bases). The sequence was collected from an adult with an advanced solid tumor such as melanoma, head and neck, liver or kidney cancer. CDR3 residues: CASSLPGLLFF. The DNA for the CDR3 is TGTGCCAGCAGCCTCCCGGGACTTCTGTTCTTC. Full variable domain (missing parts from reference TRBV7-2 and TRBJ2-1): GAGVSQSPSNKVTEKGKDVELRCDPISGHTALYWYRQSLGQGLEFLIYFQGNSAPDKSGLPSDRFSAERTGGSVSTLTIQRTQQEDSAVYLCASSLPGLLFFGPGTRLTVL.